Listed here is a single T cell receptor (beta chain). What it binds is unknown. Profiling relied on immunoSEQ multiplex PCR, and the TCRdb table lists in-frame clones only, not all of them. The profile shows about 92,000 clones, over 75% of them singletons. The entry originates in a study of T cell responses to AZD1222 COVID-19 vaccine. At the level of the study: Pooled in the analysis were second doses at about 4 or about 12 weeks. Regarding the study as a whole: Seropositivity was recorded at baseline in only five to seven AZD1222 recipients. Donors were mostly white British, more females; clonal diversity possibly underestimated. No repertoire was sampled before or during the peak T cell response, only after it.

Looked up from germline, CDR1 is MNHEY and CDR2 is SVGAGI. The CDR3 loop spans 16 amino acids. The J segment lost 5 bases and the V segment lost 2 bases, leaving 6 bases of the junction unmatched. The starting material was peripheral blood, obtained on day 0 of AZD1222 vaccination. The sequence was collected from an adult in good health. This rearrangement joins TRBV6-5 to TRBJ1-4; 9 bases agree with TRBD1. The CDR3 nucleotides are TGTGCCAGCAGTTACCTTAAGGGACAGGGAAATGAAAAACTGTTTTTT. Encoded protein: CASSYLKGQGNEKLFF.